The 14 T cell receptor beta chains given below trace back to one sample, sequenced in a study of control samples from healthy donors and cancer patients. The data were produced by immunoSEQ multiplex PCR, yet TCRdb's version contains in-frame clones alone and is incomplete. The sample records roughly 68,000 clones, 75% to 85% being singletons. Sequencing was done on a sample of blood. These receptors all stem from a man aged 60-69 years in good health.

This chain joins TRBV20-1 and TRBJ2-3; D remains ambiguous. Trimming took off 3 bases at V and 1 base at J, with 2 bases between the two ends. Germline V gives CDR1 DFQATT, CDR2 SNEGSKA (reference sequence). The CDR3 length is 11 residues. The DNA for the CDR3 is TGCAGTGCTAGTCGCACAGATACGCAGTATTTT. This gives the protein CSASRTDTQYF.

The rearrangement joins TRBV29-1 to TRBJ2-3; D gene uncertain. V lost 3 bases to trimming and J lost 1 base, with 5 bases between them. From germline, CDR1 is SQVTM and CDR2 ANQGSEA. The CDR3 spans 12 residues. DNA of the CDR3: TGCAGCGTTGATCGGGGCACAGATACGCAGTATTTT. This codes for CSVDRGTDTQYF.

The chain uses TRBV4-2 and TRBJ2-6; no reliable D call. Germline assignment: CDR1 LGHNA and CDR2 YNFKEQ. Trimming took 3 bases from V and 0 from J, leaving 3 bases between them. The CDR3 covers 14 residues. DNA of the CDR3: TGTGCCAGCAGCCAGTACTCTGGGGCCAACGTCCTGACTTTC. Protein: CASSQYSGANVLTF.

This chain joins TRBV19 and TRBJ2-3; 9 bases match TRBD1. Per the germline V gene, CDR1 is LNHDA and CDR2 is SQIVND (reference sequence). The CDR3 loop spans 14 amino acids. V was pared by 3 bases and J by 6 bases, with 4 bases of the junction left unmatched. CDR3 loop: CASSMGGQGDTQYF. In DNA form, the CDR3 reads TGTGCCAGTAGTATGGGCGGACAGGGGGATACGCAGTATTTT.

This rearrangement joins TRBV6-2 or TRBV6-3 to TRBJ2-7, with D perhaps TRBD1 or TRBD2 (5 bases each). Trimming shortened V by 5 bases and J by 3 bases, and 17 bases separated the two germline ends. Per germline, CDR1 MNHEY and CDR2 SVGEGT. CDR3 size: 15 residues. CDR3 sequence (DNA): TGTGCCAGCAGTCGGGACGGAAAAGAGATCTACGAGCAGTACTTC. This translates into CASSRDGKEIYEQYF.

The chain carries TRBV19 and TRBJ1-1; D uncertain. Germline values: CDR1 LNHDA, CDR2 SQIVND (reference sequence). The CDR3 extends over 13 amino acids. V was cut by 4 bases and J by 3 bases, with 9 bases left in between. This CDR3 reads CASSRVSDTEAFF. CDR3 DNA: TGTGCCAGTAGTAGGGTCTCGGACACTGAAGCTTTCTTT.

The gene calls are TRBV19 and TRBJ2-1; 8 nucleotides agree with TRBD2. CDR1 LNHDA and CDR2 SQIVND come from the germline V gene (reference sequence). CDR3 length: 16 amino acids. Trimming took 3 bases from V and 4 from J; bases not matched to a gene: 8. The CDR3: CASSIIAGGIYNEQFF. The CDR3, as DNA: TGTGCCAGTAGTATTATCGCGGGAGGTATATACAATGAGCAGTTCTTC.

The chain combines TRBV30 with TRBJ1-2; D unclear. V lost 2 bases to trimming and J lost 1 base, with 11 bases between them. In germline, CDR1 is GTSNPN, CDR2 SVGIG (reference sequence). This CDR3 has 14 residues. DNA of the CDR3: TGTGCCTGGAGTAAGGTCAGGATTAACTATGGCTACACCTTC. It encodes CAWSKVRINYGYTF.

The chain carries TRBV9 and TRBJ2-1; perhaps TRBD2 as D (5 bases). This CDR3 is built from 11 residues. V was cut by 3 bases and J by 7 bases, with 5 bases left in between. From germline, CDR1 is SGDLS and CDR2 YYNGEE. The CDR3 DNA reads as TGTGCCAGCAGCGCGGGGAATGAGCAGTTCTTC. Its protein is CASSAGNEQFF.

CDR3: CASSQSAGTYEQYF. CDR3 coding DNA: TGTGCCAGCAGCCAATCGGCAGGGACCTACGAGCAGTACTTC. This chain joins TRBV3-1 (or the pseudogene TRBV3-2) and TRBJ2-7; possible D gene TRBD1, 5 bases. Per the germline V gene, CDR1 is LGHDT and CDR2 is YNNKEL (reference sequence). The CDR3 sequence is 14 residues long. Trimming cost V 2 bases and J 2 bases, with 10 bases left between them.

The chain recombines TRBV9 with TRBJ1-2; a weak D match, TRBD1 (5 bases). Germline CDR1 reads SGDLS; CDR2 reads YYNGEE. The CDR3 has 13 residues. V shed 4 bases and J shed 3 bases, with 10 bases lying between them. CDR3 sequence reads: CASSRGGDYGYTF. For the CDR3, the DNA is TGTGCCAGCAGCCGAGGAGGGGACTATGGCTACACCTTC. The variable domain in full, completed from reference TRBV9 and TRBJ1-2, reads DSGVTQTPKHLITATGQRVTLRCSPRSGDLSVYWYQQSLDQGLQFLIQYYNGEERAKGNILERFSAQQFPDLHSELNLSSLELGDSALYFCASSRGGDYGYTFGSGTRLTVV.

This clone was observed a handful of times. The V gene is TRBV10-3, the J gene TRBJ2-1; TRBD2 agrees at 9 bases. J gave up 9 bases and V 8 bases, and 8 bases lay outside the gene matches. Germline CDR1 and CDR2: ENHRY and SYGVKD. The CDR3 consists of 13 residues. CDR3 residues: CAIGGTSYSEQFF. The CDR3 coding sequence is TGTGCCATCGGTGGGACTAGCTATAGTGAGCAGTTCTTC.

The CDR3 protein is CASSLVGQGMGEQFF. Written as DNA, the CDR3 is TGTGCCAGCAGCTTAGTGGGACAGGGAATGGGTGAGCAGTTCTTC. The V call is TRBV7-3, the J call TRBJ2-1, with 9 bases fitting TRBD1. Germline V gives CDR1 SGHTA, CDR2 FQGTGA. This CDR3 is 15 amino acids long. V was pared by 2 bases and J by 9 bases, with 8 bases of the junction left unmatched.

This clone has a handful of counts. This chain links TRBV5-4 with TRBJ2-7, with D perhaps TRBD2 (6 bases). V was trimmed by 4 bases and J by 3 bases, leaving 11 bases between them. The CDR3 is 13 residues long. Germline V gives CDR1 SGHNT, CDR2 YYREEE (reference sequence). The CDR3 sequence is CASSDGGSYEQYF. The CDR3 nucleotides read TGTGCCAGCAGCGATGGGGGGAGCTACGAGCAGTACTTC. Full variable domain (missing parts from reference TRBV5-4 and TRBJ2-7): ETGVTQSPTHLIKTRGQQVTLRCSSQSGHNTVSWYQQALGQGPQFIFQYYREEENGRGNFPPRFSGLQFPNYSSELNVNALELDDSALYLCASSDGGSYEQYFGPGTRLTVT.